A single sample gave rise to the 5 T cell receptor beta chains below, sequenced in a study of PD-L1 blockade in urothelial cancer. Indicated time point: peripheral blood 6 weeks after treatment start. Measured with immunoSEQ multiplex PCR; TCRdb has only the in-frame clones, and not every one. Of some 50,000 clones detected, 70% to 85% appear once; the ten largest clones hold about 2%. Sequencing was performed on PBMCs, taken around atezolizumab (anti-PD-L1) treatment. The source is a man in his fifties or sixties with urothelial cancer.

The rearrangement uses TRBV6-5 and TRBJ2-1; D might be TRBD2 (7 bases). Trimming pared 2 bases from V and 2 bases from J, leaving 10 bases between. From germline, CDR1 is MNHEY and CDR2 SVGAGI. The CDR3 length is 15 residues. CDR3 loop: CASSYRGGTYNEQFF. The CDR3 nucleotides are TGTGCCAGCAGTTACAGGGGGGGAACCTACAATGAGCAGTTCTTC.

The chain has TRBV28 and TRBJ1-2, with D perhaps matching TRBD1 (6 bases). This CDR3 region has 12 residues. The germline CDR1 and CDR2 sequences are MDHEN and SYDVKM. Trimming removed 7 bases at V and 8 bases at J, with 14 bases between. The CDR3 is CASKRPQGGYTF. CDR3 sequence (DNA): TGTGCCAGCAAGAGGCCCCAGGGGGGCTACACCTTC.

As to this clone: The junction differs from germline at one of its ends, possibly a read error. The chain recombines TRBV11-2 with TRBJ2-7; a possible D gene is TRBD2 (6 bases). This CDR3 has 9 residues. Germline CDR1 reads SGHAT; CDR2 reads FQNNGV. The CDR3 region is CASGQREVF. DNA for the CDR3: TGTGCCAGCGGTCAGAGGGAGGTCTTC.

CDR3 bases: TGTGCCAGCAGCCCCACCGGGACTAGCGGGAGATCTCGCACAGATACGCAGTATTTT. The encoded protein is CASSPTGTSGRSRTDTQYF. The chain recombines TRBV9 with TRBJ2-3; 14 bases match TRBD2. V dropped 4 bases and J dropped 1; count of bases not matched to a gene: 11. The germline V gene encodes CDR1 SGDLS and CDR2 YYNGEE. This CDR3 has 19 residues.

This chain connects TRBV10-3 to TRBJ2-1; D is perhaps TRBD2 (6 bases). The ends were cut back, 10 bases at V and 4 bases at J, with 11 bases in the middle. This CDR3 is 12 amino acids long. Germline loops: CDR1 ENHRY, CDR2 SYGVKD. The CDR3 sequence: CASGDGYNEQFF. The CDR3, as DNA: TGTGCCAGCGGGGACGGTTACAATGAGCAGTTCTTC.